This TCR beta chain was documented in a study of T cells after yellow fever vaccination. About the research overall: Any fraction with a low cell number was prepared using SMART-Seq v4 Ultra Low Input.

Study outcomes and limitations: Peak timing came faster in the weaker secondary response, day 5 versus 15.

TCRdb ran MiXCR on the 5' RACE reads and lists one entry per CDR3 protein. The table records 240,000 or so distinct CDR3 sequences, roughly 7.2% of them present only once. This clonotype was observed a few times. The antigen remains unidentified. The CDR3 has 14 amino acids. V lost 5 bases, J lost 10 bases, and 13 bases stayed unmatched. Germline V gene sequence: CDR1 SGHRS, CDR2 YFSETQ. This TCR was sampled from a man aged 25 to 40 who received the YFV17D yellow fever vaccine. The chain employs TRBV5-1 and TRBJ2-5; 8 bases align to TRBD2. The sample was CD4+ T cells sorted from PBMCs, taken 15 days after the yellow fever booster vaccination. Written as DNA, the CDR3 is TGCGCCAGCAGTCGGGGGGGCACCCGGACGGACCAGTACTTC. This gives the protein CASSRGGTRTDQYF.